This T cell receptor (beta chain) was identified in a study of T cell responses to AZD1222 COVID-19 vaccine. In the case of this clone: Its cognate antigen is unknown.

The germline V gene has CDR1 SQVTM and CDR2 ANQGSEA. This CDR3 has 15 amino acids. The V end lost 7 bases, the J end lost 0 bases, and 19 bases lay between the germline ends. Only in-frame clones appear in the TCRdb table, and some are missing; sequencing was by immunoSEQ multiplex PCR. This sample carries about 270,000 clones, 85% to 95% of them seen once, and the ten largest clones take 0.55%. Notes on the study in general: Repertoire sampling happened only post peak T cell response. At study baseline, merely more than 5 AZD1222 recipients were seropositive.

This chain links TRBV29-1 with TRBJ2-7; D is unresolved. This receptor was identified in an adult who received the AZD1222 COVID-19 vaccine. Material: peripheral blood, obtained 28 days after the second AZD1222 dose. In DNA form, the CDR3 reads TGCAGCGCTACCCGACAAGGAAAGAGCTCCTACGAGCAGTACTTC. As protein: CSATRQGKSSYEQYF.